This record looks at one T cell receptor (beta chain) sequence and its context. Using immunoSEQ multiplex PCR, the repertoire was profiled, and TCRdb retains in-frame clones only, with some absent. The sample holds some 340,000 clones; more than 85% are singletons and the top ten take about 4%. This specimen belongs to a study of blood T cell repertoires in COVID-19. The CDR3 contains 14 residues. The germline V gene has CDR1 LGHDT and CDR2 YNNKEL (reference sequence). J gave up 3 bases and V 10 bases, and 6 bases lay outside the gene matches. The sequencing sample was made of PBMCs or T cells enriched from blood (not recorded which). The gene calls are TRBV3-1 (or the pseudogene TRBV3-2) and TRBJ1-6; 7 bases are a match to TRBD1. The clonotype originates from a woman aged 25-40 years who had been exposed to COVID-19. The CDR3 sequence is CATSTGNYNSPLHF. In DNA, the CDR3 is TGTGCCACTTCGACAGGGAACTATAATTCACCCCTCCACTTT.